These 31 T cell receptor beta chains share one sample of origin, sequenced in a study of control samples from healthy donors and cancer patients (TCRdb year 2020). The library was produced with the immunoSEQ multiplex PCR assay. Not all clones reach the TCRdb copy of this immuneACCESS table, which keeps in-frame sequences only. Checked studies attribute under half of the gap to unresolved V genes and leave the rest unexplained. The table for this sample lists about 94,000 clones; 75% to 95% of them were counted only once. In total, the top ten clones hold 3.5% to 4.5% of the sample. What was sequenced was blood. The origin of the receptors is a woman between 18 and 29 years old in good health.

The chain combines TRBV20-1 with TRBJ2-7; D gene ambiguous. Germline V gene data show CDR1 as DFQATT and CDR2 as SNEGSKA (reference sequence). The CDR3 loop spans 13 amino acids. Between the trimmed V and J ends, which lost 3 bases and 3 bases, there was a span of 12 bases. CDR3 protein: CSASLWSSYEQYF. Here the CDR3 DNA reads TGCAGTGCTAGTCTTTGGTCCAGCTACGAGCAGTACTTC.

The chain employs TRBV19 and TRBJ1-1; D unresolved. Deletions cut 7 bases from V and 5 bases from J, with 14 bases between. This CDR3 is 13 amino acids long. CDR1 and CDR2 from the germline V gene are LNHDA and SQIVND (reference sequence). The CDR3: CASIGYTGTEAFF. The CDR3 DNA reads as TGTGCCAGTATTGGCTACACGGGAACTGAAGCTTTCTTT.

The rearrangement uses TRBV7-9 and TRBJ1-5; D not resolved. The germline CDR1 and CDR2 sequences are SEHNR and FQNEAQ (reference sequence). This CDR3 is built from 15 residues. With 5 bases removed from V and 4 bases from J, the gap between germline ends came to 15 bases. CDR3 region: CASSMGTGSNQPQHF. In nucleotides, the CDR3 is TGTGCCAGCAGCATGGGTACGGGTTCGAATCAGCCCCAGCATTTT.

This rearrangement joins TRBV7-9 to TRBJ2-1, with D tentatively TRBD2 (7 bases). Germline V lookup: CDR1 SEHNR, CDR2 FQNEAQ (reference sequence). The CDR3 spans 15 residues. Trimming cost V 5 bases and J 6 bases, with 17 bases left between them. The CDR3 here is CASSTTGGQGNEQFF. CDR3 nucleotides: TGTGCCAGCAGCACTACGGGGGGCCAAGGCAATGAGCAGTTCTTC. Full variable domain (outside the CDR3, taken from reference TRBV7-9 and TRBJ2-1): DTGVSQNPRHKITKRGQNVTFRCDPISEHNRLYWYRQTLGQGPEFLTYFQNEAQLEKSRLLSDRFSAERPKGSFSTLEIQRTEQGDSAMYLCASSTTGGQGNEQFFGPGTRLTVL.

The J gene is TRBJ1-1, the V gene TRBV6-5; the D gene is possibly TRBD1 (5 bases). The CDR3 consists of 13 residues. Germline lookup yields CDR1 MNHEY and CDR2 SVGAGI. The ends were cut back, 5 bases at V and 4 bases at J, with 11 bases in the middle. DNA of the CDR3: TGTGCCAGCAGTAAAAGCGGGGGCACTGAAGCTTTCTTT. Translation: CASSKSGGTEAFF.

This clone was observed a single time. The chain joins TRBV6-5 to TRBJ1-6; no reliable D call. Germline V gene data show CDR1 as MNHEY and CDR2 as SVGAGI. This CDR3 has 11 amino acids. V was cut by 6 bases and J by 9 bases, with 6 bases left in between. CDR3: CASSFVSPLHF. The CDR3, as DNA: TGTGCCAGCAGCTTTGTTTCACCCCTCCACTTT.

The chain employs TRBV6-5 and TRBJ1-2, with 9 bases aligning to TRBD1. Trimming took 6 bases from V and 8 from J; bases not matched to a gene: 7. CDR1 and CDR2 from the germline V gene are MNHEY and SVGAGI. This CDR3 has 13 amino acids. The CDR3 DNA is TGTGCCAGCAGATCCACAGGGGGCGGCGGCTACACCTTC. It encodes CASRSTGGGGYTF.

J is TRBJ1-1 and V is TRBV7-2, with 7 bases aligning to TRBD1. This CDR3 is 16 amino acids long. Trimming took 1 base from V and 4 from J; bases not matched to a gene: 9. Germline V gene lookup returns CDR1 SGHTA and CDR2 FQGNSA. The CDR3 sequence is CASSLVGGGFITEAFF. CDR3 bases: TGTGCCAGCAGCTTAGTAGGGGGCGGGTTTATCACTGAAGCTTTCTTT.

This clone was seen once. The chain links TRBV15 to TRBJ1-4; no clear D gene. The CDR3 is 12 residues long. Germline V gives CDR1 LNHNV, CDR2 YYDKDF (reference sequence). V lost 1 base to trimming and J lost 7 bases, with 4 bases between them. CDR3 DNA sequence: TGTGCCACCAGCAGAGGATCTGAAAAACTGTTTTTT. This translates into CATSRGSEKLFF.

The chain links TRBV3-1 (or the pseudogene TRBV3-2) to TRBJ2-1; the match to TRBD2 covers 14 bases. Trimming cost V 4 bases and J 8 bases; bases outside gene matches: 7. The CDR3 extends over 16 amino acids. In germline, CDR1 is LGHDT, CDR2 YNNKEL (reference sequence). As DNA, the CDR3 is TGTGCCAGCAGCCCGACTAGCGGGGGGGCCGTGGATGAGCAGTTCTTC. Translation: CASSPTSGGAVDEQFF.

This clone appeared a single time. CDR3 protein: CASSLSRDRGAGTEAFF. As DNA, the CDR3 is TGTGCCAGCAGCTTATCCCGGGACAGGGGGGCGGGCACTGAAGCTTTCTTT. V usage is TRBV13 and J usage is TRBJ1-1, with 11 bases lining up with TRBD1. The CDR3 has 17 amino acids. Germline loops: CDR1 PRHDT, CDR2 FYEKMQ (reference sequence). After removal of 2 bases from V and 4 bases from J, the junction contained 9 bases not matched to a gene.

The chain combines TRBV2 with TRBJ2-7; 9 nucleotides line up with TRBD1. This CDR3 spans 12 amino acids. V shed 7 bases, J shed 4 bases, and the junction held 2 bases outside the gene matches. The germline CDR1 and CDR2 sequences are SNHLY and FYNNEI. The CDR3 loop reads CASKDRGYEQYF. The DNA of the CDR3 is TGTGCCAGCAAGGACAGGGGATACGAGCAGTACTTC. Combining the CDR3 with reference TRBV2 and TRBJ2-7 gives the whole variable domain EPEVTQTPSHQVTQMGQEVILRCVPISNHLYFYWYRQILGQKVEFLVSFYNNEISEKSEIFDDQFSVERPDGSNFTLKIRSTKLEDSAMYFCASKDRGYEQYFGPGTRLTVT.

This clone was counted once. This sequence joins TRBV4-1 and TRBJ2-7; TRBD1 aligns across 9 bases. Germline loops: CDR1 MGHRA, CDR2 YSYEKL. CDR3 size: 15 residues. V dropped 4 bases and J dropped 3; count of bases not matched to a gene: 7. The CDR3 nucleotides read TGCGCCAGCAGCCGCCAGACAGGGGGAGACTACGAGCAGTACTTC. The encoded protein is CASSRQTGGDYEQYF.

Of note for this clone: At one boundary the junction diverges from the germline segment, which might be a read error. Other DNA sequences of this sample code for an identical CDR3. J is TRBJ1-1 and V is TRBV5-3; D is unresolved. TRBV5-3 is an ORF, with its function uncertain. This CDR3 region has 13 residues. The CDR3 coding sequence is TGTGCCAGAAGCTTGGATTCCAACACTGAGGCTTTCTTT. It yields the protein CARSLDSNTEAFF.

The chain combines TRBV27 with TRBJ2-5, with 9 bases aligning to TRBD2. The trim removed 2 bases at V and 5 bases at J, leaving 9 bases unmatched. From germline, CDR1 is MNHEY and CDR2 SMNVEV (reference sequence). The CDR3 is made up of 16 amino acids. CDR3 coding DNA: TGTGCCAGCAGTTTACGAGGAGCGGGGGGTTGGGAGACCCAGTACTTC. Its translation is CASSLRGAGGWETQYF.

In this sample, this clone turned up once. The chain has TRBV14 and TRBJ1-5, with D unresolved. The CDR3 is 13 amino acids. Germline V CDR1 and CDR2: SGHDN, FVKESK. The V end lost 0 bases, the J end lost 4 bases, and 4 bases lay between the germline ends. As DNA, the CDR3 is TGTGCCAGCAGCCAAGATTCGAATCAGCCCCAGCATTTT. Amino acids: CASSQDSNQPQHF.

This clone was counted a single time. The chain uses TRBV10-3 and TRBJ1-2; TRBD1 matches at 9 bases. This CDR3 spans 14 amino acids. CDR1 and CDR2 (germline): ENHRY, SYGVKD. With 11 bases clipped from V and 6 bases from J, the junction kept 13 bases outside the gene matches. CDR3 sequence (DNA): TGTGCCCCTACACAGGGGGCCGTGCATGATGGCTACACCTTC. Translation: CAPTQGAVHDGYTF.

The chain recombines TRBV23-1 with TRBJ1-2; D may be TRBD1 (6 bases). TRBV23-1 is designated an ORF whose function remains uncertain. Deletions cut 2 bases from V and 5 bases from J, with 12 bases between. This CDR3 contains 14 residues. The CDR3 is CASSQAGRGYGYTF. CDR3 in DNA: TGCGCCAGCAGTCAAGCCGGCAGGGGATATGGCTACACCTTC.

The chain employs TRBV7-8 and TRBJ1-1; D is unresolved. The CDR3 length is 14 residues. Germline V gene lookup returns CDR1 SGHVS and CDR2 FQNEAQ. The V gene lost 5 bases and the J gene lost 1 base, with 11 bases spanning the gap. CDR3 sequence reads: CASSRQTGNTEAFF. CDR3 coding DNA: TGTGCCAGCAGCCGGCAGACGGGGAACACTGAAGCTTTCTTT.

V is TRBV6-1 and J is TRBJ2-2; D unclear. The CDR3 has 13 residues. Germline CDR1 reads MNHNS; CDR2 reads SASEGT. V was pared by 3 bases and J by 6 bases, with 8 bases between. The DNA for the CDR3 is TGTGCCAGCAGTGAGGGCTCTGCCGGGGAGCTGTTTTTT. Its translation: CASSEGSAGELFF.

This sequence joins TRBV27 and TRBJ1-1; maybe TRBD1 (6 bases). This CDR3 comprises 14 residues. Germline CDR1 is MNHEY and CDR2 is SMNVEV (reference sequence). The V end lost 5 bases, the J end lost 0 bases, and 10 bases lay between the germline ends. The CDR3 reads CASSDRTLNTEAFF. CDR3 nucleotides: TGTGCCAGCAGTGACAGGACCTTGAACACTGAAGCTTTCTTT.

The gene calls are TRBV5-4 and TRBJ1-4; TRBD1 agrees at 8 bases. This CDR3 is 16 amino acids long. Germline trimming cut 0 bases from V and 6 bases from J; bases unmatched to any gene: 7. Germline V gene data show CDR1 as SGHNT and CDR2 as YYREEE (reference sequence). The CDR3 sequence: CASSLGQGSPDEKLFF. CDR3 nucleotide sequence: TGTGCCAGCAGCTTGGGACAGGGGAGTCCGGATGAAAAACTGTTTTTT.

DNA of the CDR3: TGCGCCAGCAGCCCCAGACAGGGGAGTATTAATGAAAAACTGTTTTTT. Its translation is CASSPRQGSINEKLFF. The J gene is TRBJ1-4, the V gene TRBV4-1, with 8 bases that match TRBD1. Germline CDR1 reads MGHRA; CDR2 reads YSYEKL. J gave up 4 bases and V 4 bases, and 8 bases lay outside the gene matches. The CDR3 totals 16 residues.

This clone appeared a single time. This rearrangement joins TRBV2 to TRBJ2-3; 8 nucleotides line up with TRBD2. After removal of 6 bases from V and 2 bases from J, the junction contained 13 bases not matched to a gene. Germline values: CDR1 SNHLY, CDR2 FYNNEI. The CDR3 contains 17 residues. The CDR3 DNA follows: TGTGCCAGCAGCGAAAGACGAACCGGGGGGGACACAGATACGCAGTATTTT. It codes for CASSERRTGGDTDTQYF.

This rearrangement joins TRBV5-4 to TRBJ2-3, with D maybe TRBD1 (6 bases). Germline V gene data show CDR1 as SGHNT and CDR2 as YYREEE (reference sequence). V shed 2 bases and J shed 5 bases, with 15 bases lying between them. This CDR3 has 15 residues. The CDR3 region has the DNA TGTGCCAGCAGCTTCGAGGGGCAGGGGAGAGATACGCAGTATTTT. Residues: CASSFEGQGRDTQYF.

V gene TRBV4-2 combines with J gene TRBJ1-2; no definite D call. The CDR3 has 11 residues. Trimming removed 2 bases from V and 6 bases from J, with 4 bases in between. CDR1 is LGHNA and CDR2 is YNFKEQ in the germline V gene. CDR3 loop: CASSQTHGYTF. The CDR3 DNA reads as TGTGCCAGCAGCCAAACGCATGGCTACACCTTC.

The chain employs TRBV19 and TRBJ2-5; TRBD2 matches 8 bases. This CDR3 comprises 16 residues. Germline CDR1 reads LNHDA; CDR2 reads SQIVND (reference sequence). V dropped 3 bases and J dropped 3; count of bases not matched to a gene: 9. As DNA, the CDR3 is TGTGCCAGTAGTATTCGGGGGGGGGACTATAAAGAGACCCAGTACTTC. Residues: CASSIRGGDYKETQYF.

This sequence joins TRBV5-1 and TRBJ2-3; 8 bases fit TRBD1. J was trimmed by 2 bases and V by 3 bases; bases with no gene match: 2. Germline CDR1 SGHRS, CDR2 YFSETQ. The CDR3 is made up of 14 amino acids. The CDR3 region has the DNA TGCGCCAGCAGCTCGGACAGGGCCACAGATACGCAGTATTTT. It is translated as CASSSDRATDTQYF.

There are a few counts of this clone. The CDR3 protein is CASSGTSGGVEQFF. CDR3 DNA: TGTGCCAGCAGTGGGACTAGCGGGGGGGTTGAGCAGTTCTTC. The J gene is TRBJ2-1, the V gene TRBV2; 15 bases map to TRBD2. CDR3 size: 14 residues. Looked up from germline, CDR1 is SNHLY and CDR2 is FYNNEI. V was pared by 4 bases and J by 9 bases, with 1 base of the junction left unmatched.

CDR3 sequence: CASSKPQETQYF. As DNA, the CDR3 is TGTGCCAGCAGTAAACCCCAAGAGACCCAGTACTTC. J is TRBJ2-5 and V is TRBV2, with D unresolved. Germline V gives CDR1 SNHLY, CDR2 FYNNEI. This CDR3 is built from 12 residues. V gave up 5 bases and J gave up 1 base, with 5 bases separating them. The whole variable domain, remainder taken from reference TRBV2 and TRBJ2-5, is EPEVTQTPSHQVTQMGQEVILRCVPISNHLYFYWYRQILGQKVEFLVSFYNNEISEKSEIFDDQFSVERPDGSNFTLKIRSTKLEDSAMYFCASSKPQETQYFGPGTRLLVL.

CDR3 region: CASNGFERGASPNYGYTF. Here the CDR3 DNA reads TGTGCCAGCAATGGATTCGAACGGGGCGCTTCACCTAACTATGGCTACACCTTC. The V and J genes are TRBV7-9 and TRBJ1-2; D is perhaps TRBD1 (5 bases). The CDR3 consists of 18 residues. The germline CDR1 and CDR2 sequences are SEHNR and FQNEAQ (reference sequence). Trimming took off 7 bases at V and 0 bases at J, with 24 bases between the two ends. Looking up the rest from reference TRBV7-9 and TRBJ1-2 gives the full variable domain: DTGVSQNPRHKITKRGQNVTFRCDPISEHNRLYWYRQTLGQGPEFLTYFQNEAQLEKSRLLSDRFSAERPKGSFSTLEIQRTEQGDSAMYLCASNGFERGASPNYGYTFGSGTRLTVV.